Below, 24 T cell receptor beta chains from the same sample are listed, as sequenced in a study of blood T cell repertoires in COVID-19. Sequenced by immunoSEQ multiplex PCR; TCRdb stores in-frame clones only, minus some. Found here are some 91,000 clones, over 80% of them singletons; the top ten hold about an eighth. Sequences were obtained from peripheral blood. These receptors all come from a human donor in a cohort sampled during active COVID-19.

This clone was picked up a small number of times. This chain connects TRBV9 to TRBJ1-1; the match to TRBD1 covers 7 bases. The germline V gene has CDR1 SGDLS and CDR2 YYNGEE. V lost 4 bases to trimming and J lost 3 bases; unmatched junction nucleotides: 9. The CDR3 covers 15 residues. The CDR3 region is CASSRWGQSDTEAFF. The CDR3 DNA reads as TGTGCCAGCAGCAGATGGGGACAGTCTGACACTGAAGCTTTCTTT.

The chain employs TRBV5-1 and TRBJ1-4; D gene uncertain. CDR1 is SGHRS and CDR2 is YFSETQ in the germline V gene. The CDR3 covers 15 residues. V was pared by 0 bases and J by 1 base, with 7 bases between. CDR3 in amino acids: CASSLDSLTNEKLFF. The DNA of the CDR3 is TGCGCCAGCAGCTTGGACAGCTTAACTAATGAAAAACTGTTTTTT. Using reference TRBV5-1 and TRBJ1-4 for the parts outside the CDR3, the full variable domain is KAGVTQTPRYLIKTRGQQVTLSCSPISGHRSVSWYQQTPGQGLQFLFEYFSETQRNKGNFPGRFSGRQFSNSRSEMNVSTLELGDSALYLCASSLDSLTNEKLFFGSGTQLSVL.

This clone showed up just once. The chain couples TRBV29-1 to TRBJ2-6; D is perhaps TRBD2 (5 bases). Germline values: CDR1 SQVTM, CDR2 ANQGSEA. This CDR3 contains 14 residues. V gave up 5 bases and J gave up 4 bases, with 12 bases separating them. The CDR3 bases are TGCAGCGTTTCTGGACTCTCCGGGGCCAACGTCCTGACTTTC. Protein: CSVSGLSGANVLTF.

The CDR3 reads CASSYGPSGTYEQYF. The CDR3 DNA reads TGTGCCAGCAGTTACGGCCCCTCAGGGACCTACGAGCAGTACTTC. This chain connects TRBV6-2 or TRBV6-3 to TRBJ2-7; perhaps TRBD1 as D (5 bases). Germline lookup yields CDR1 MNHEY and CDR2 SVGEGT. Trimming took 2 bases from V and 2 from J, leaving 13 bases between them. This CDR3 contains 15 residues.

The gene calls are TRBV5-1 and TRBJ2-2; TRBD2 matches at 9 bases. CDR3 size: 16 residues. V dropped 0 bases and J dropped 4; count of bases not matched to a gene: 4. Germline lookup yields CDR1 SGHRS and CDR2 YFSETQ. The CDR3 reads CASSLAGLAGTGELFF. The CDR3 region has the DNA TGCGCCAGCAGCTTGGCGGGACTAGCCGGCACCGGGGAGCTGTTTTTT.

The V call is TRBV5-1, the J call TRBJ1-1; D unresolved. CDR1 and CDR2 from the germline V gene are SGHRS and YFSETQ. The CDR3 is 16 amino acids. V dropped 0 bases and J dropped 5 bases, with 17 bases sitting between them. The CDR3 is CASSLAAGSFLTEAFF. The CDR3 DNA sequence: TGCGCCAGCAGCTTGGCCGCGGGGTCCTTTTTGACTGAAGCTTTCTTT.

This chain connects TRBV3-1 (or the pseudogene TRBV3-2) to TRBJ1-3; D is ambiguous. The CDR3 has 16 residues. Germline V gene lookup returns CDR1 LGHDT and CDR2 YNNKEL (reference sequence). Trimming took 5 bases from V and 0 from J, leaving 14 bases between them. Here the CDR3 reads CASSKADWDSGNTIYF. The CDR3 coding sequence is TGTGCCAGCAGCAAAGCGGACTGGGACTCTGGAAACACCATATATTTT.

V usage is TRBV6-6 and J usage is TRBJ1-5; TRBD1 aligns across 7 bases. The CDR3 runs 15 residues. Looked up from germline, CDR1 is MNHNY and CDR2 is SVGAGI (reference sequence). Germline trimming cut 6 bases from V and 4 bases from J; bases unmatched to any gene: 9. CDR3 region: CASSSTGSGNQPQHF. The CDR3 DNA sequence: TGTGCCAGCAGCTCGACAGGGAGTGGGAATCAGCCCCAGCATTTT.

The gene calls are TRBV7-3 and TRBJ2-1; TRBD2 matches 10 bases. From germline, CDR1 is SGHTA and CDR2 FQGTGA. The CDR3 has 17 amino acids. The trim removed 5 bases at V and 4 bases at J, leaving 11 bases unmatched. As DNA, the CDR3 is TGTGCCAGCAGCGTGTTAGGAAGCGGGAGGGATTACAATGAGCAGTTCTTC. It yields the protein CASSVLGSGRDYNEQFF.

The CDR3 sequence: CASSSGTSGNRYEQFF. As DNA, the CDR3 is TGTGCCAGTAGTAGCGGGACTAGCGGGAATCGGTATGAGCAGTTCTTC. The rearrangement links TRBV19 to TRBJ2-1, with 13 bases aligning to TRBD2. This CDR3 comprises 16 residues. With 4 bases clipped from V and 8 bases from J, the junction kept 8 bases outside the gene matches. CDR1 is LNHDA and CDR2 is SQIVND in the germline V gene (reference sequence).

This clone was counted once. The CDR3 DNA sequence: TGCGCCAGCAGCTTGGTGTCGACAGCAACAGATACGCAGTATTTT. Translation: CASSLVSTATDTQYF. The rearrangement uses TRBV5-1 and TRBJ2-3; the D gene is possibly TRBD1 (5 bases). The germline V gene has CDR1 SGHRS and CDR2 YFSETQ. V was clipped by 0 bases and J by 3 bases, with 11 bases between them. The CDR3 is made up of 15 amino acids.

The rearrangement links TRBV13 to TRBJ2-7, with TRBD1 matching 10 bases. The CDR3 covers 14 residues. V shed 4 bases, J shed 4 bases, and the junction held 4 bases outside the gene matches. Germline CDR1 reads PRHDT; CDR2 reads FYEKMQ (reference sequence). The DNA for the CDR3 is TGTGCCAGCAGCTACAGACAGGGGGCGTACGAGCAGTACTTC. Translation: CASSYRQGAYEQYF. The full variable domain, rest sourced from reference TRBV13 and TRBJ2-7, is AAGVIQSPRHLIKEKRETATLKCYPIPRHDTVYWYQQGPGQDPQFLISFYEKMQSDKGSIPDRFSAQQFSDYHSELNMSSLELGDSALYFCASSYRQGAYEQYFGPGTRLTVT.

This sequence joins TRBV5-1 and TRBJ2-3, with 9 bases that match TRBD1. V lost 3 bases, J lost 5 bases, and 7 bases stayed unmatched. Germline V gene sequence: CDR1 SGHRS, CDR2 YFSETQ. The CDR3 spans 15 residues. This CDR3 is CASSSNRGRGDTQYF. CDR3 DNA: TGCGCCAGCAGCTCAAACAGGGGGCGAGGAGATACGCAGTATTTT. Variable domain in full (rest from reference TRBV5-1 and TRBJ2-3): KAGVTQTPRYLIKTRGQQVTLSCSPISGHRSVSWYQQTPGQGLQFLFEYFSETQRNKGNFPGRFSGRQFSNSRSEMNVSTLELGDSALYLCASSSNRGRGDTQYFGPGTRLTVL.

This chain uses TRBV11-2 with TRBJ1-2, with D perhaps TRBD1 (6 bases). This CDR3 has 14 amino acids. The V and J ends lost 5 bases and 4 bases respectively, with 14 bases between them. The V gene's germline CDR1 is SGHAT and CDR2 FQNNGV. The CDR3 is CASSPTGQAYGYTF. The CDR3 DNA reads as TGTGCCAGCAGCCCTACAGGGCAGGCCTATGGCTACACCTTC.

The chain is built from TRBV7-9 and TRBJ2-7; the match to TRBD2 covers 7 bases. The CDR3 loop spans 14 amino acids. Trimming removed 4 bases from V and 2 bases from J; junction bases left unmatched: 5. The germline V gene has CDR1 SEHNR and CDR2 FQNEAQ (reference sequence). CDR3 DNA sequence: TGTGCCAGCAGCTACGGACTAGTCCCCTACGAGCAGTACTTC. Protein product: CASSYGLVPYEQYF.

The CDR3 loop is CASSQTGGFSNQPQHF. The CDR3 nucleotides are TGTGCCAGCAGCCAGACAGGGGGTTTTAGCAATCAGCCCCAGCATTTT. The genes are TRBV7-2 and TRBJ1-5, with 9 bases that match TRBD1. V shed 5 bases and J 0 bases; nucleotides not matched to a gene: 5. The germline gives CDR1 SGHTA, CDR2 FQGNSA. CDR3 length: 16 residues.

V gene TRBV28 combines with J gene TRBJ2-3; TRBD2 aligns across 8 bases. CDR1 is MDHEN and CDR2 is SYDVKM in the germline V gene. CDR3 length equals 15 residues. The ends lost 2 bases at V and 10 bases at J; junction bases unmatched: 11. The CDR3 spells CASSLVGTSILPQYF. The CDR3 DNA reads TGTGCCAGCAGTTTAGTAGGGACTAGTATTCTCCCGCAGTATTTT.

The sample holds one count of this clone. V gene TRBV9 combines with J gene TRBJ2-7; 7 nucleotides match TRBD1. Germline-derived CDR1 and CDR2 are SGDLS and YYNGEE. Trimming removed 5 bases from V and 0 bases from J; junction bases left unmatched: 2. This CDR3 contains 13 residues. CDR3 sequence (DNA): TGTGCCAGCAGACGGGACAGCTCCTACGAGCAGTACTTC. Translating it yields CASRRDSSYEQYF.

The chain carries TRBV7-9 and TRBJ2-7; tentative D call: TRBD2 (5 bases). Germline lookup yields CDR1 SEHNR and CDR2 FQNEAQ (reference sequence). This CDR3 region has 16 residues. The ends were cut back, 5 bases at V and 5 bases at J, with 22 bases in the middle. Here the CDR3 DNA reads TGTGCCAGCAGCCCGGGCATCGGAGGACTCCTAAACGAGCAGTACTTC. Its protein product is CASSPGIGGLLNEQYF. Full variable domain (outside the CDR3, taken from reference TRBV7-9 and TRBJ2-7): DTGVSQNPRHKITKRGQNVTFRCDPISEHNRLYWYRQTLGQGPEFLTYFQNEAQLEKSRLLSDRFSAERPKGSFSTLEIQRTEQGDSAMYLCASSPGIGGLLNEQYFGPGTRLTVT.

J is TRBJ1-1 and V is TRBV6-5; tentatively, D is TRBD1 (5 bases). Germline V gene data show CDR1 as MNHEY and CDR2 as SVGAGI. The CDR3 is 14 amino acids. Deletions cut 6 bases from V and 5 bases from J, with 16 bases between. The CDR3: CASRDSRGWTEAFF. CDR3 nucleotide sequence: TGTGCCAGCAGAGATTCCCGGGGGTGGACTGAAGCTTTCTTT.

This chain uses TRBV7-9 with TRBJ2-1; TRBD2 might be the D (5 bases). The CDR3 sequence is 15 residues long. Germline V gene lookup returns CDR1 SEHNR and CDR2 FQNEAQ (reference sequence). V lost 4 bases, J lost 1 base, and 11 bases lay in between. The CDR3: CASSSTRESYNEQFF. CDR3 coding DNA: TGTGCCAGCAGCTCAACTAGGGAGTCCTACAATGAGCAGTTCTTC.

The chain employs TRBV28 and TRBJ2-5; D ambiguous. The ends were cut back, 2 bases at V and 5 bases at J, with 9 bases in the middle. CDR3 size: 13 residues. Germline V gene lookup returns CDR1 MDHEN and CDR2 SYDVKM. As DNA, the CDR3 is TGTGCCAGCAGTTTACCCCCCGTGGAGACCCAGTACTTC. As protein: CASSLPPVETQYF.

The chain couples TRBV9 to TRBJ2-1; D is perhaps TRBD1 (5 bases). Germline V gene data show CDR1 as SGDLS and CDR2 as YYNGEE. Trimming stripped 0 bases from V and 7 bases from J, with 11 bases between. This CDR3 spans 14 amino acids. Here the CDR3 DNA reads TGTGCCAGCAGCGTAGATCCAGGGTTTAATGAGCAGTTCTTC. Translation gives CASSVDPGFNEQFF.

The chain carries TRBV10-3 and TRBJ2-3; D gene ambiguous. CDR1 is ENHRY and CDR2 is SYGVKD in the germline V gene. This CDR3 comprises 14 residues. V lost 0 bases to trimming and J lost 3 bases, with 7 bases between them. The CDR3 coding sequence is TGTGCCATCAGTGAGTCATCGGGTACAGATACGCAGTATTTT. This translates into CAISESSGTDTQYF.